This paragraph reports one TCR beta chain. A junction end diverges from the germline sequence, so it may reflect a read error. The data derive from a study of blood T cell repertoires in COVID-19. Study-wide context: Samples came from the United States, Italy and Spain, spanning acute and convalescent COVID-19. From T cells, B-cell-depleted T cells, or PBMCs came the material, which was cDNA or gDNA.

Original processing notes: Nucleated cell counts were estimated from reference gene primer amplification. Here immunoSEQ multiplex PCR was the method, and the copy in TCRdb shows in-frame clones only, minus some. V and J calls and clone size come straight from that table; D and trimming were deduced from the DNA. Of approximately 200,000 clones in the sample, approximately 81% are singletons; the top ten hold about 10%. The receptor was derived from a woman at least 80 years old with acute or convalescent COVID-19. Sequenced material: peripheral blood.

The DNA for the CDR3 is TGTGCCAGTAGTATCGGGGCAGGGGGGAATCGGCCCCAGCATTTT. It encodes CASSIGAGGNRPQHF. The chain combines TRBV19 with TRBJ1-5; 7 bases map to TRBD1. The CDR3 totals 15 residues. CDR1 LNHDA and CDR2 SQIVND come from the germline V gene (reference sequence).